This TCR beta chain was identified during a study of response to subunit inactivated influenza vaccine. This clonotype was seen ten or more times. Its antigen is still unknown. One entry per CDR3 protein, called by TCRdb with MiXCR from the RT-PCR reads. The sample yields about 480,000 distinct CDR3 sequences, 10% to 15% seen once. The CDR3 covers 13 residues. V lost 7 bases and J 1 base, leaving 10 bases between the germline ends. Germline CDR1 is SNHLY and CDR2 is FYNNEI. General observations from the study: Researchers suggested that each seasonal influenza vaccination recruits few new T cells.

The source is a man aged 50 to 60 who received an inactivated influenza vaccine. The material sequenced was PBMCs from blood, taken 45 days after vaccination. V is TRBV2 and J is TRBJ2-5; D possibly corresponds to TRBD2 (5 bases). CDR3 in amino acids: CASNSGIQETQYF. CDR3 DNA: TGTGCCAGCAATTCCGGGATCCAAGAGACCCAGTACTTC.